This T cell receptor beta chain was observed in a study of blood T cell repertoires in COVID-19. Per germline, CDR1 MDHEN and CDR2 SYDVKM. With V trimmed by 6 bases and J by 7 bases, 9 bases remained unmatched. This CDR3 is 16 amino acids long. Original analysis: By means of reference gene primer amplification, nucleated cell counts were estimated. Sequencing used immunoSEQ multiplex PCR; TCRdb keeps in-frame clones, though not all of them. D and trimming were read from the DNA, whereas the V and J calls and clone size are those reported in that table. Of 11,000 to 15,000 clones listed, about 91% were seen once; the top ten hold 5% to 7%.

The sample taken for sequencing was peripheral blood. This receptor was identified in a human donor in a cohort sampled during active COVID-19. The chain couples TRBV28 to TRBJ1-6; TRBD1 aligns across 10 bases. CDR3 in DNA: TGTGCCAGCAGCCCCCGACAGGGGGCCGGGAATTCACCCCTCCACTTT. Its protein product is CASSPRQGAGNSPLHF.